The rows below give T cell receptor beta chains drawn from one sample of a study of control samples from healthy donors and cancer patients. This table comes from immunoSEQ multiplex PCR, and its TCRdb copy is limited to in-frame clones, with some not included. The sample yields about 120,000 clones, roughly nine tenths seen once. Sequencing was carried out using blood. These receptors originate from a man younger than 30 in good health. CDR3s include the opening cysteine and the closing phenylalanine or tryptophan. A D gene is named only where the DNA matches it firmly. Not every row has a clone size; where given, it reads once, few, many or a size class.

-,-,TRBJ1-2,TRBV7-3,CASSTSSNYGYTF,TGTGCCAGCAGTACTAGTTCTAACTATGGCTACACCTTC
-,TRBD1,TRBJ2-1,TRBV28,CASSSDRSEFF,TGTGCCAGCAGTTCGGACAGGAGTGAGTTCTTC
once,-,TRBJ2-5,TRBV2,CASKGVKETQYF,TGTGCCAGCAAGGGGGTTAAAGAGACCCAGTACTTC
-,-,TRBJ1-1,TRBV6-2/TRBV6-3,CASSYLLNTEAFF,TGTGCCAGCAGTTACCTTCTGAACACTGAAGCTTTCTTT
-,-,TRBJ2-3,TRBV9,CASSVASGSDTQYF,TGTGCCAGCAGCGTAGCTTCAGGATCAGATACGCAGTATTTT
-,-,TRBJ1-1,TRBV7-3,CASSLQVPGTEAFF,TGTGCCAGCAGCTTACAGGTACCAGGGACTGAAGCTTTCTTT
-,-,TRBJ2-2,TRBV4-3,CASSQDRTNPTNTGELFF,TGCGCCAGCAGCCAAGACCGGACAAATCCAACGAACACCGGGGAGCTGTTTTTT
-,-,TRBJ1-1,TRBV13,CASTDRDLNTEAFF,TGTGCCAGCACGGATCGAGATCTGAACACTGAAGCTTTCTTT
-,-,TRBJ2-6,TRBV15,CATSRDRSGANVLTF,TGTGCCACCAGCAGAGATCGCTCTGGGGCCAACGTCCTGACTTTC
-,-,TRBJ1-2,TRBV11-2,CASSPDSNYGYTF,TGTGCCAGCAGTCCTGACAGCAACTATGGCTACACCTTC
-,-,TRBJ2-1,TRBV11-3,CASSISPSSYNEQFF,TGTGCCAGCAGTATTAGCCCTAGCTCCTACAATGAGCAGTTCTTC
-,TRBD2,TRBJ2-1,TRBV25-1,CASSARGSGANNEQFF,TGTGCCAGCAGTGCTAGAGGTAGCGGGGCCAACAATGAGCAGTTCTTC
-,-,TRBJ1-2,TRBV12-3/TRBV12-4,CASSFRGILGYTF,TGTGCCAGCAGTTTTAGGGGGATTCTTGGCTACACCTTC
-,-,TRBJ1-5,TRBV28,CASSLGPDVQPQHF,TGTGCCAGCAGTCTAGGTCCCGATGTGCAGCCCCAGCATTTT
-,-,TRBJ2-5,TRBV27,CASSPRRALGIFQETQYF,TGTGCCAGCAGTCCACGGCGGGCTCTGGGGATCTTCCAAGAGACCCAGTACTTC
-,TRBD1,TRBJ1-1,TRBV5-1,CASSSTQTGGTEAFF,TGCGCCAGCAGCTCCACCCAGACAGGGGGCACTGAAGCTTTCTTT
-,-,TRBJ1-1,TRBV24-1,CATSMGPNTEAFF,TGTGCCACCAGTATGGGGCCCAACACTGAAGCTTTCTTT
-,TRBD2,TRBJ2-1,TRBV6-6,CASSYRTSEVDEQFF,TGTGCCAGCAGTTACCGGACTAGCGAGGTAGATGAGCAGTTCTTC
-,-,TRBJ2-2,TRBV7-3,CASSLSPYTGELFF,TGTGCCAGCAGCTTATCTCCATACACCGGGGAGCTGTTTTTT
-,-,TRBJ1-5,TRBV18,CASSPGDRLSNQPQHF,TGTGCCAGCTCACCAGGGGACCGTCTTAGCAATCAGCCCCAGCATTTT
-,TRBD2,TRBJ2-7,TRBV27,CASSSPEGGRAREQYF,TGTGCCAGCAGTTCCCCGGAAGGCGGGAGGGCGAGAGAGCAGTACTTC
-,TRBD2,TRBJ2-7,TRBV10-1,CASSQGLAGAYEQYF,TGCGCCAGCAGCCAAGGACTAGCGGGGGCCTACGAGCAGTACTTC
-,-,TRBJ1-4,TRBV6-1,CASSPEEKLFF,TGTGCCAGCAGCCCAGAGGAAAAACTGTTTTTT
once,-,TRBJ1-2,TRBV9,CASSVADFGANYGYTF,TGTGCCAGCAGCGTAGCCGATTTTGGAGCTAACTATGGCTACACCTTC
-,TRBD1,TRBJ2-5,TRBV11-3,CASSRTGGETQYF,TGTGCCAGCAGCCGGACAGGGGGAGAGACCCAGTACTTC
-,-,TRBJ1-3,TRBV6-5,CASSPSVSGNTIYF,TGTGCCAGCAGTCCTTCAGTCTCTGGAAACACCATATATTTT
-,TRBD1,TRBJ1-4,TRBV5-4,CASSLRDRDEKLFF,TGTGCCAGCAGCCTGCGGGACAGGGATGAAAAACTGTTTTTT
-,TRBD2,TRBJ2-3,TRBV19,CASTTSGGGNTQYF,TGTGCCAGTACCACTAGCGGGGGGGGAAATACGCAGTATTTT
-,-,TRBJ1-6,TRBV6-5,CASRLAVSPLHF,TGTGCCAGCAGGCTCGCGGTTTCACCCCTCCACTTT
-,TRBD1,TRBJ1-2,TRBV7-2,CASSLGTGRVEYGYTF,TGTGCCAGCAGCCTTGGGACAGGTCGTGTTGAGTATGGCTACACCTTC
-,-,TRBJ2-1,TRBV7-3,CASSLIAASYNEQFF,TGTGCCAGCAGCTTAATAGCGGCCTCCTACAATGAGCAGTTCTTC
-,TRBD1,TRBJ1-6,TRBV7-9,CASSFSQGQRSPLHF,TGTGCCAGCAGCTTTTCACAGGGGCAGAGGTCACCCCTCCACTTT
-,TRBD2,TRBJ2-7,TRBV11-2,CASSLPAGGIYEQYF,TGTGCCAGCAGCTTACCAGCGGGAGGGATTTACGAGCAGTACTTC
few,-,TRBJ1-5,TRBV2,CASSERTQQPQHF,TGTGCCAGCAGTGAAAGGACGCAGCAGCCCCAGCATTTT
once,-,TRBJ2-7,TRBV7-9,CASPGGGEMTSGPYEQYF,TGTGCCAGTCCGGGGGGCGGGGAGATGACGAGCGGTCCCTACGAGCAGTACTTC
few,TRBD1,TRBJ1-1,TRBV18,CASSPGTGLEAFF,TGTGCCAGCTCACCAGGGACAGGGTTAGAAGCTTTCTTT
-,-,TRBJ2-2,TRBV6-6,CASRPRVGSGGELFF,TGTGCCAGCCGTCCCCGTGTCGGTTCTGGCGGGGAGCTGTTTTTT
-,TRBD2,TRBJ2-1,TRBV6-5,CASSPASGGYNEQFF,TGTGCCAGCAGTCCGGCTAGCGGAGGGTACAATGAGCAGTTCTTC
-,-,TRBJ2-7,TRBV13,CASSLGPGVDEQYF,TGTGCCAGCAGCTTAGGCCCGGGCGTTGACGAGCAGTACTTC
-,-,TRBJ2-3,TRBV5-1,CASSLGFRTRGYTQYF,TGCGCCAGCAGCTTGGGGTTCAGGACCCGGGGGTATACGCAGTATTTT
-,-,TRBJ1-2,TRBV18,CASSPDSNYGYTF,TGTGCCAGCTCCCCCGACAGTAACTATGGCTACACCTTC
once,-,TRBJ2-5,TRBV10-3,CAITAAAEETQYF,TGTGCCATCACCGCCGCCGCCGAAGAGACCCAGTACTTC
-,TRBD2,TRBJ2-1,TRBV30,CAWKGSGSYNEQFF,TGTGCCTGGAAGGGTAGCGGGAGCTACAATGAGCAGTTCTTC
once,-,TRBJ2-4,TRBV27,CASSSQALGEENIQYF,TGTGCCAGCAGTTCGCAGGCTCTCGGGGAAGAAAACATTCAGTACTTC
-,-,TRBJ2-2,TRBV5-1,CASSLAGGDTGELFF,TGCGCCAGCAGCTTGGCGGGCGGGGACACCGGGGAGCTGTTTTTT
-,-,TRBJ2-1,TRBV7-3,CASSLNYDNEQFF,TGTGCCAGCAGCTTAAACTACGACAATGAGCAGTTCTTC
-,TRBD1,TRBJ2-7,TRBV5-1,CASSSGTGPYEQYF,TGCGCCAGCAGCTCCGGGACAGGGCCCTACGAGCAGTACTTC
-,-,TRBJ2-7,TRBV11-2,CASSAREKAYEQYF,TGTGCCAGCAGCGCGAGAGAAAAAGCTTACGAGCAGTACTTC
once,-,TRBJ1-1,TRBV4-1,CASSYNRGDTEAFF,TGCGCCAGCAGCTATAATCGGGGGGACACTGAAGCTTTCTTT
-,-,TRBJ1-1,TRBV6-6,CASRVNRMNTEAFF,TGTGCCAGCAGGGTAAACCGGATGAACACTGAAGCTTTCTTT
-,-,TRBJ1-5,TRBV7-9,CASSLSGGGSQPQHF,TGTGCCAGCAGCTTATCCGGGGGGGGATCCCAGCCCCAGCATTTT
-,-,TRBJ2-7,TRBV6-6,CASSYRTGNYEQYF,TGTGCCAGCAGTTACCGGACTGGTAACTACGAGCAGTACTTC
-,TRBD1,TRBJ2-5,TRBV9,CASSVDHPGTGDQETQYF,TGTGCCAGCAGCGTAGATCACCCCGGGACAGGGGACCAAGAGACCCAGTACTTC
-,-,TRBJ1-2,TRBV30,CAWSLPLKAVYGYTF,TGTGCCTGGAGTCTCCCCTTGAAGGCAGTCTATGGCTACACCTTC